The source of this T cell receptor (beta chain) is a study of T cell responses to AZD1222 COVID-19 vaccine. Overall study results and limits: Two AZD1222 doses significantly raised spike-specific TCR breadth and depth over controls. CD4 TCRs associated with vaccination spanned spike, dominating at 160-218 and 743-854. Clonal diversity was possibly underestimated; the donors were predominantly white British and more often female.

The CDR3 totals 13 residues. Germline V gives CDR1 LNHDA, CDR2 SQIVND (reference sequence). J lost 6 bases, V lost 5 bases, and 6 bases had no gene match. Generated by immunoSEQ multiplex PCR, the TCRdb table keeps only in-frame clones and is missing some. The table records approximately 77,000 clones, about 91% of them present only once. Comment on this clone: Its specificity is not known.

Sequencing used peripheral blood, obtained on day 0 of MenACWY control vaccination. The source of this sequence is an adult in good health. The chain employs TRBV19 and TRBJ1-1; 7 positions match TRBD1. The CDR3, as DNA: TGTGCCAGTAGTCCAGGGGGAAGGGCTGAAGCTTTCTTT. Translated, it gives CASSPGGRAEAFF.